The 13 T cell receptor beta chains listed next were all sequenced from one sample in a study of blood T cells in healthy people across ages. The use of a sample-barcoded 5' primer and a J-beta primer mix characterized a second PCR of roughly 6 to 12 cycles. TCRdb redid the calling of the 5' RACE reads with MiXCR, one entry per CDR3 protein. The sample records roughly 1.5 million distinct CDR3 sequences, roughly 43% being singletons. Sequencing was carried out using blood. These receptors were obtained from a woman in her late teens or twenties in good health.

This clonotype was observed a handful of times. The genes are TRBV29-1 and TRBJ2-7; D is undetermined. Trimming removed 6 bases from V and 5 bases from J, with 11 bases in between. The CDR3 loop spans 11 amino acids. The V gene's germline CDR1 is SQVTM and CDR2 ANQGSEA. The CDR3 DNA reads as TGCAGCGTCCCGGGTGTCCACGAGCAGTACTTC. This codes for CSVPGVHEQYF.

This clonotype showed up just a few times. This chain uses TRBV25-1 with TRBJ2-7; D is possibly TRBD1 (6 bases). There are 15 residues in the CDR3. CDR1 and CDR2 (germline): MGHDK, SYGVNS. The V gene lost 2 bases and the J gene lost 4 bases, with 15 bases spanning the gap. In DNA, the CDR3 is TGTGCCAGCAGTGAAGCGGACAGAGCCCGGTACGAGCAGTACTTC. This translates into CASSEADRARYEQYF.

This clonotype was detected once. This rearrangement joins TRBV7-2 to TRBJ1-2; TRBD1 agrees at 9 bases. The CDR3 is 15 amino acids. CDR1 and CDR2 (germline): SGHTA, FQGNSA. V shed 5 bases and J 3 bases; nucleotides not matched to a gene: 7. In nucleotides, the CDR3 is TGTGCCAGCAGCGACACAGGGGGCGCGTACTATGGCTACACCTTC. Translated, it gives CASSDTGGAYYGYTF.

Notes on this clonotype: Mismatch with germline at one junction end may stem from a read error. The chain employs TRBV9 and TRBJ2-4; the match to TRBD2 covers 8 bases. The end of the DNA aligns better with TRBJ2-5, so the J call may be wrong. The CDR3 length is 16 residues. Looked up from germline, CDR1 is SGDLS and CDR2 is YYNGEE. CDR3 loop: CVSSRGGLVGQETQYF. For the CDR3, the DNA is TGTGTCAGCAGCAGAGGGGGACTAGTAGGACAAGAGACCCAGTACTTC.

The chain uses TRBV7-2 and TRBJ2-1; D is unclear. Germline CDR1 and CDR2: SGHTA and FQGNSA. V lost 3 bases and J 13 bases, leaving 13 bases between the germline ends. The CDR3 loop spans 12 amino acids. The CDR3 reads CASSFVHPNQFF. Written as DNA, the CDR3 is TGTGCCAGCAGCTTCGTACACCCTAACCAGTTCTTC.

This rearrangement joins TRBV12-3 or TRBV12-4 to TRBJ2-2, with unresolved D. This CDR3 is 14 amino acids long. Trimming took off 6 bases at V and 0 bases at J, with 8 bases between the two ends. The CDR3 sequence: CASSTTPNTGELFF. CDR3 DNA: TGTGCCAGCAGCACCACTCCGAACACCGGGGAGCTGTTTTTT.

V and J are TRBV7-9 and TRBJ1-1, with TRBD1 as a possible D gene (5 bases). The length of the CDR3 is 12 residues. Trimming pared 0 bases from V and 11 bases from J, leaving 10 bases between. The V gene's germline CDR1 is SEHNR and CDR2 FQNEAQ (reference sequence). Here the CDR3 reads CASSLAGVGAFF. CDR3 DNA: TGTGCCAGCAGCTTAGCAGGGGTGGGTGCTTTCTTT. Full variable domain (outside the CDR3, taken from reference TRBV7-9 and TRBJ1-1): DTGVSQNPRHKITKRGQNVTFRCDPISEHNRLYWYRQTLGQGPEFLTYFQNEAQLEKSRLLSDRFSAERPKGSFSTLEIQRTEQGDSAMYLCASSLAGVGAFFGQGTRLTVV.

This clonotype was detected a few times. The chain joins TRBV6-6 to TRBJ1-2; D is unresolved. Trimming shortened V by 5 bases and J by 8 bases, and 15 bases separated the two germline ends. The CDR3 totals 13 residues. CDR1 is MNHNY and CDR2 is SVGAGI in the germline V gene (reference sequence). Here the CDR3 reads CASSPSGGGGYTF. Here the CDR3 DNA reads TGTGCCAGCAGTCCCTCTGGAGGAGGGGGCTACACCTTC.

The chain carries TRBV28 and TRBJ2-5; D unclear. Germline lookup yields CDR1 MDHEN and CDR2 SYDVKM. Trimming shortened V by 2 bases and J by 5 bases, and 12 bases separated the two germline ends. This CDR3 is built from 14 residues. The CDR3 loop is CASSLISLVETQYF. CDR3 sequence (DNA): TGTGCCAGCAGTTTAATATCCCTGGTGGAGACCCAGTACTTC.

For this clonotype: At one end the junction does not follow the germline gene, possibly because of a read error. The rearrangement uses TRBV4-1 and TRBJ2-3, with D possibly matching TRBD2 (5 bases). This CDR3 is 12 amino acids long. Germline CDR1 MGHRA, CDR2 YSYEKL. CDR3 residues: CASSQEADTQYF. Here the CDR3 DNA reads TGTGCCAGCAGCCAGGAGGCAGATACGCAGTATTTT.

The CDR3 here is CASSSYGQSYEQYF. For the CDR3, the DNA is TGTGCCAGCAGCTCCTATGGACAGTCCTACGAGCAGTACTTC. This rearrangement joins TRBV7-2 to TRBJ2-7, with D maybe TRBD1 (6 bases). The CDR3 covers 14 residues. Trimming shortened V by 4 bases and J by 1 base, and 11 bases separated the two germline ends. CDR1 is SGHTA and CDR2 is FQGNSA in the germline V gene.

The chain uses TRBV6-2 or TRBV6-3 and TRBJ1-2; possible D gene TRBD1, 6 bases. The V and J ends lost 1 base and 4 bases respectively, with 10 bases between them. The V gene's germline CDR1 is MNHEY and CDR2 SVGEGT. CDR3 length equals 14 residues. The CDR3 is CASSYFQGGYGYTF. The CDR3 DNA follows: TGTGCCAGCAGTTACTTCCAAGGGGGCTATGGCTACACCTTC.

The genes are TRBV6-6 and TRBJ2-7; 8 positions match TRBD1. J was trimmed by 2 bases and V by 6 bases; bases with no gene match: 9. The CDR3 loop spans 15 amino acids. Germline V gene data show CDR1 as MNHNY and CDR2 as SVGAGI (reference sequence). CDR3 in amino acids: CASRVGQGGPYEQYF. CDR3 in DNA: TGTGCCAGCAGAGTCGGACAGGGTGGGCCCTACGAGCAGTACTTC.